Listed here are 13 T cell receptor beta chains from one sample, sequenced in a study of T cells in Graves' hyperthyroidism and ophthalmopathy. From RNA transcripts, TCR beta CDR3 regions were amplified. Initially, a first-round RT-PCR of the TCR CDR3 employed the HTBI primer set. TCRdb called the multiplex PCR reads again in MiXCR, with one record for every CDR3 protein. This table has almost 350,000 distinct CDR3 sequences, over 15% appearing once. The specimen was blood. All receptors come from a woman aged 40 to 49 with Graves' ophthalmopathy.

The sample holds many counts of this clonotype. The chain has TRBV5-1 and TRBJ2-7; D is possibly TRBD1 (6 bases). The CDR3 is made up of 14 amino acids. Germline V gene lookup returns CDR1 SGHRS and CDR2 YFSETQ. V lost 3 bases, J lost 2 bases, and 12 bases lay in between. In DNA, the CDR3 is TGCGCCAGCAGCTCGAAGGACAGCACCTACGAGCAGTACTTC. It specifies CASSSKDSTYEQYF.

A remark on this clonotype: This may come from a read error, since a much larger clone is one base off. The genes are TRBV2 and TRBJ2-7; D is possibly TRBD1 (6 bases). V lost 4 bases to trimming and J lost 5 bases, with 15 bases between them. The CDR3 has 14 residues. The germline V gene encodes CDR1 SNHLY and CDR2 FYNNEI. This CDR3 is CASSGIGGINEQYF. Here the CDR3 DNA reads TGTGCCAGCAGTGGGATAGGGGGAATCAACGAGCAGTACTTC.

Many counts were recorded for this clonotype. V and J are TRBV6-1 and TRBJ1-1; D remains ambiguous. The CDR3 runs to 17 residues. V was pared by 1 base and J by 0 bases, with 15 bases between. Germline values: CDR1 MNHNS, CDR2 SASEGT. The CDR3 DNA reads as TGTGCCAGCAGTGAAGAATTCAAATCCAGGTTGAACACTGAAGCTTTCTTT. Amino acids: CASSEEFKSRLNTEAFF.

This clonotype was counted ten times or more. V is TRBV20-1 and J is TRBJ1-5; 7 positions match TRBD1. The J segment lost 8 bases and the V segment lost 5 bases, leaving 6 bases of the junction unmatched. This CDR3 comprises 12 residues. Germline-derived CDR1 and CDR2 are DFQATT and SNEGSKA (reference sequence). CDR3 protein: CSAQDRQKPQHF. The CDR3, as DNA: TGCAGTGCTCAGGACAGGCAAAAGCCCCAGCATTTT.

This clonotype occurred many times. This chain links TRBV20-1 with TRBJ2-5; possibly TRBD2 for D (6 bases). V was trimmed by 6 bases and J by 5 bases, leaving 13 bases between them. The CDR3 is made up of 12 amino acids. CDR1 and CDR2 (germline): DFQATT, SNEGSKA (reference sequence). CDR3 loop: CSAELGGETQYF. In nucleotides, the CDR3 is TGCAGTGCAGAATTAGGAGGGGAGACCCAGTACTTC.

This rearrangement joins TRBV7-9 to TRBJ1-1; no definite D call. The CDR3 covers 11 residues. With 8 bases removed from V and 3 bases from J, the gap between germline ends came to 7 bases. Germline lookup yields CDR1 SEHNR and CDR2 FQNEAQ (reference sequence). The CDR3 here is CASGSDTEAFF. The CDR3, as DNA: TGTGCCAGCGGTTCGGACACTGAAGCTTTCTTT.

This chain connects TRBV30 to TRBJ2-2; 11 bases line up with TRBD2. V shed 5 bases and J 5 bases; nucleotides not matched to a gene: 1. The CDR3 is made up of 13 amino acids. CDR1 and CDR2 from the germline V gene are GTSNPN and SVGIG (reference sequence). The CDR3 DNA sequence: TGTGCCTGGCGGACTAGCGGGACCGGGGAGCTGTTTTTT. This encodes CAWRTSGTGELFF.

This clonotype was recorded at least ten times. The chain links TRBV7-2 to TRBJ2-7, with a tentative D call TRBD2 (5 bases). Trimming pared 6 bases from V and 4 bases from J, leaving 13 bases between. In germline, CDR1 is SGHTA, CDR2 FQGNSA. This CDR3 region has 13 residues. CDR3: CASSTTSSYEQYF. DNA for the CDR3: TGTGCCAGCAGTACTACTAGTTCTTACGAGCAGTACTTC.

This clonotype was seen ten or more times. The chain is built from TRBV9 and TRBJ2-5, with D tentatively TRBD1 (5 bases). CDR3 length: 15 amino acids. Per the germline V gene, CDR1 is SGDLS and CDR2 is YYNGEE. V shed 0 bases and J shed 2 bases, with 11 bases lying between them. CDR3 sequence (DNA): TGTGCCAGCAGCGTAGAGGCAGGGTGGCAAGAGACCCAGTACTTC. This sequence encodes CASSVEAGWQETQYF.

This clonotype was recorded at least ten times. The chain uses TRBV27 and TRBJ2-7; TRBD1 matches at 8 bases. This CDR3 comprises 13 residues. Per germline, CDR1 MNHEY and CDR2 SMNVEV (reference sequence). J lost 2 bases, V lost 6 bases, and 3 bases had no gene match. The CDR3 reads CASRTGEAYEQYF. CDR3 sequence (DNA): TGTGCCAGCAGGACAGGGGAGGCCTACGAGCAGTACTTC.

The genes are TRBV4-1 and TRBJ2-7, with 8 bases identical to TRBD2. The CDR3 totals 13 residues. Germline V gene sequence: CDR1 MGHRA, CDR2 YSYEKL. J was trimmed by 4 bases and V by 6 bases; bases with no gene match: 5. The CDR3 region is CASRGLVEYEQYF. CDR3 nucleotides: TGCGCCAGCAGGGGACTAGTGGAATACGAGCAGTACTTC.

This clonotype was counted at least ten times. V gene TRBV10-1 combines with J gene TRBJ1-1; D is uncertain. This CDR3 is 14 amino acids long. The germline V gene encodes CDR1 WNHNN and CDR2 SYGVQD (reference sequence). The V gene lost 0 bases and the J gene lost 7 bases, with 12 bases spanning the gap. In DNA form, the CDR3 reads TGCGCCAGCAGTGAGTCGACTCTACGCAATGAAGCTTTCTTT. Amino acid sequence: CASSESTLRNEAFF.

This clonotype was seen at least ten times. The rearrangement links TRBV12-3 or TRBV12-4 to TRBJ2-7; 9 bases match TRBD1. V lost 5 bases, J lost 5 bases, and 13 bases stayed unmatched. This CDR3 has 16 residues. The CDR3 protein is CASSIRTGTGFNEQYF. Here the CDR3 DNA reads TGTGCCAGCAGTATTCGAACCGGGACAGGGTTCAACGAGCAGTACTTC.